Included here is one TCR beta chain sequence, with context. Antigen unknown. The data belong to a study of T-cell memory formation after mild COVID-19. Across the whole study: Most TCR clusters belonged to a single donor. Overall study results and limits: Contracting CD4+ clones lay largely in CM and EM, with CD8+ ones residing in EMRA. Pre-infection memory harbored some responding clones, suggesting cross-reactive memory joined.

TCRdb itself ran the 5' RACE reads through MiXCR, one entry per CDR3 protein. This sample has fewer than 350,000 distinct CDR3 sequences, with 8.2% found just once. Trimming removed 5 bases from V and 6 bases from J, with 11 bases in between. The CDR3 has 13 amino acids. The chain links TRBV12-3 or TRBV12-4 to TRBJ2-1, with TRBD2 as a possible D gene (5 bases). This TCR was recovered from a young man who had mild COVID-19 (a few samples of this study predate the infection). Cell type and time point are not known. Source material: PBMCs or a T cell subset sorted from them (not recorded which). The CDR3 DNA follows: TGTGCCAGCAGTGCCGGGGAGCGCAATGAGCAGTTCTTC. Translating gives CASSAGERNEQFF.